This T cell receptor (beta chain) was recorded in a study of T cells after yellow fever vaccination. General observations from the study: Clonotype sharing between CD4 and CD8 compartments was small.

A universal primer site and UMIs were added as TCR cDNA was made by 5'RACE template switching. TCRdb called the 5' RACE reads again in MiXCR, with one record for every CDR3 protein. The table lists hundreds of thousands of distinct CDR3 sequences, around a fifth of them singletons, with approximately 16% in the top ten. With respect to this clonotype: The antigen is not known.

The specimen comprised PBMCs, sampled roughly 23 days after the first yellow fever vaccination. This receptor was identified in a man between 18 and 35 years old who received the YFV17D yellow fever vaccine.

The CDR3 bases are TGTGCCAGCACCTCCCCGGGGCCCGTTGTCAATGAGCAGTTCTTC. Translating it yields CASTSPGPVVNEQFF. The chain employs TRBV7-8 and TRBJ2-1; D possibly matches TRBD1 or TRBD2 (5 bases each). The ends were cut back, 7 bases at V and 6 bases at J, with 19 bases in the middle. Germline-derived CDR1 and CDR2 are SGHVS and FQNEAQ. This CDR3 spans 15 amino acids.